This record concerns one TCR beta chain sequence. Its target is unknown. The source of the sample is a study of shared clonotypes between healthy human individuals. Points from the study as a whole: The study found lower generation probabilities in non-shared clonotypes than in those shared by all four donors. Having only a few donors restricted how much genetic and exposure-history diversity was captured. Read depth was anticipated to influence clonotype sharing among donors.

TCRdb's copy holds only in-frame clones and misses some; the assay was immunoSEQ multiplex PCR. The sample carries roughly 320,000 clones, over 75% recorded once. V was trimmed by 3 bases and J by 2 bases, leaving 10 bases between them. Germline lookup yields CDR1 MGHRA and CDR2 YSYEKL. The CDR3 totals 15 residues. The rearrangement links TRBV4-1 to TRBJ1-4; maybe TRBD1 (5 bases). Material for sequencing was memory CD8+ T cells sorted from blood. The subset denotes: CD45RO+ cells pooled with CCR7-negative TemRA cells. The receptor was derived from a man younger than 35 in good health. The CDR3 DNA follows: TGCGCCAGCAGCCAGGAAGGACACACTAATGAAAAACTGTTTTTT. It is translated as CASSQEGHTNEKLFF.